The clone carrying this T cell receptor beta chain is a singleton in its sample. The sample belongs to a study of blood T cell repertoires in COVID-19. Study at large: Donors in the United States, Italy and Spain gave samples during acute or convalescent COVID-19.

Participants' own reports of clinical history determined their cohort assignment. The recovered donors of Cohort 3 showed two negative PCRs, clearance, or symptom resolution. Original processing methods: Using reference gene primer amplification, nucleated cell counts were estimated. Assay: immunoSEQ multiplex PCR; the TCRdb copy retains only in-frame clones and omits some. V and J calls and clone size come straight from that table; D and trimming were deduced from the DNA. The data show 200,000 or so clones, around 89% seen once. The germline CDR1 and CDR2 sequences are MNHNY and SVGAGI (reference sequence). The CDR3 spans 14 residues. Deletions cut 2 bases from V and 5 bases from J, with 12 bases between.

Sequenced input: PBMCs or T cells enriched from blood (not recorded which). This receptor was obtained from a woman under 30 who had recovered from COVID-19. This chain links TRBV6-6 with TRBJ1-2; D is possibly TRBD1 (6 bases). CDR3 sequence: CASSYVGTTYGYTF. In DNA form, the CDR3 reads TGTGCCAGCAGTTACGTCGGGACAACATATGGCTACACCTTC.